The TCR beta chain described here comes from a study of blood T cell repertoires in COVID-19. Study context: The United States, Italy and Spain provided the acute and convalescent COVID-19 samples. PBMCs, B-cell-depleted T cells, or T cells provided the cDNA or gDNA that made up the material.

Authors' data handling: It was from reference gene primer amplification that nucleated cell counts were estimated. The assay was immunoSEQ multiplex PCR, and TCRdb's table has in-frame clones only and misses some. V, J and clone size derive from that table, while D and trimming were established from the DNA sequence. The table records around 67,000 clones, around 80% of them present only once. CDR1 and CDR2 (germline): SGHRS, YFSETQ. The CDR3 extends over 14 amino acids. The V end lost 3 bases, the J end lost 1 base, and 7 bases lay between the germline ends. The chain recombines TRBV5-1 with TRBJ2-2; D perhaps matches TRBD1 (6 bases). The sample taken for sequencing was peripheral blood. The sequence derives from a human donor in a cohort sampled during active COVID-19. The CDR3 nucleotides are TGCGCCAGCAGCTCACAGGGGAACACCGGGGAGCTGTTTTTT. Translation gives CASSSQGNTGELFF.